One and the same sample provided the 3 T cell receptor beta chains below, sequenced in a study of PD-1 and CTLA-4 blockade in melanoma. The table came from immunoSEQ multiplex PCR; TCRdb's copy has only in-frame clones and leaves some out. Altogether around 31,000 clones are present, approximately 90% being singletons, with the ten largest covering roughly 8.6%. This specimen was CD8+ T cells from peripheral blood, taken from a patient given anti-PD-1 treatment. The source is a human donor with melanoma.

The rearrangement joins TRBV7-2 to TRBJ1-5; D remains ambiguous. Looked up from germline, CDR1 is SGHTA and CDR2 is FQGNSA. V was cut by 5 bases and J by 7 bases, with 18 bases left in between. The CDR3 consists of 15 residues. The CDR3 region is CASSPSDRANQPQHF. The CDR3 region has the DNA TGTGCCAGCAGCCCTAGCGATAGGGCAAACCAGCCCCAGCATTTT.

This clone came up a few times. V gene TRBV7-9 combines with J gene TRBJ2-7; the D gene is possibly TRBD1 (6 bases). Germline V gives CDR1 SEHNR, CDR2 FQNEAQ (reference sequence). This CDR3 spans 15 amino acids. With 4 bases removed from V and 3 bases from J, the gap between germline ends came to 16 bases. CDR3 loop: CASSWAGTNNYEQYF. The CDR3 nucleotides are TGTGCCAGCAGCTGGGCCGGGACAAACAACTACGAGCAGTACTTC.

DNA of the CDR3: TGCGCCAGCAGAGAGGGACCGGATAATTCACCCCTCCACTTT. This translates into CASREGPDNSPLHF. The rearrangement joins TRBV10-2 to TRBJ1-6, with D maybe TRBD1 (5 bases). V was clipped by 6 bases and J by 5 bases, with 11 bases between them. Germline CDR1 is WSHSY and CDR2 is SAAADI. The CDR3 contains 14 residues.